The 4 T cell receptor beta chains below all came from one sample that was sequenced in a study of CD8 T cells in ankylosing spondylitis. Study-level results: In ankylosing spondylitis blood, a motif of fewer than 10 highly homologous TCR beta variants appeared characteristic.

TCRdb used MiXCR to reprocess the 5' RACE reads, holding one entry per CDR3 protein. The sample carries roughly 490,000 distinct CDR3 sequences, approximately 5.3% recorded once. Their antigen targets remain unknown. The sequencing input was blood, either unsorted or a sorted T cell fraction (not recorded which). The receptors originated from a male donor with ankylosing spondylitis.

This clonotype was seen repeatedly, ten times or more. This sequence joins TRBV7-8 and TRBJ2-5; TRBD2 is a possible D gene (5 bases). V was shortened by 1 base and J by 5 bases, with 8 bases between the two germline ends. The CDR3 consists of 13 residues. Germline loops: CDR1 SGHVS, CDR2 FQNEAQ. Here the CDR3 reads CASSLERGETQYF. Written as DNA, the CDR3 is TGTGCCAGCAGCTTAGAGCGAGGGGAGACCCAGTACTTC.

In its sample, this clonotype was seen many times. The DNA of the CDR3 is TGTGCCAGCAGCTCGCCCAGGGGCAATGAGCAGTTCTTC. It codes for CASSSPRGNEQFF. The genes are TRBV7-9 and TRBJ2-1; the D gene is possibly TRBD1 (6 bases). Germline V CDR1 and CDR2: SEHNR, FQNEAQ (reference sequence). This CDR3 spans 13 amino acids. V lost 4 bases, J lost 6 bases, and 10 bases lay in between.

The V and J genes are TRBV5-1 and TRBJ2-5; 9 positions match TRBD1. The CDR3 runs to 14 residues. Looked up from germline, CDR1 is SGHRS and CDR2 is YFSETQ. Trimming removed 4 bases from V and 0 bases from J; junction bases left unmatched: 1. CDR3 residues: CASSRTGDQETQYF. The CDR3 DNA is TGCGCCAGCAGCAGGACAGGGGACCAAGAGACCCAGTACTTC. Full variable domain (remainder filled in from reference TRBV5-1 and TRBJ2-5): KAGVTQTPRYLIKTRGQQVTLSCSPISGHRSVSWYQQTPGQGLQFLFEYFSETQRNKGNFPGRFSGRQFSNSRSEMNVSTLELGDSALYLCASSRTGDQETQYFGPGTRLLVL.

This clonotype was seen repeatedly, ten times or more. The chain recombines TRBV28 with TRBJ1-1, with D perhaps TRBD1 (5 bases). V was pared by 6 bases and J by 5 bases, with 13 bases between. Looked up from germline, CDR1 is MDHEN and CDR2 is SYDVKM. The CDR3 runs to 13 residues. In nucleotides, the CDR3 is TGTGCCAGCAGGAATAGACAGAAAACTGAAGCTTTCTTT. The encoded protein is CASRNRQKTEAFF.